Given below is one T cell receptor (beta chain) in context. The data belong to a study of blood T cell repertoires in COVID-19. Enrolled during active infection, Seattle patients were then followed longitudinally. In the original workflow: Using reference gene primer amplification, nucleated cell counts were estimated. This table comes from immunoSEQ multiplex PCR, and its TCRdb copy is limited to in-frame clones, with some not included. V, J and clone size derive from that table, while D and trimming were established from the DNA sequence. Of about 230,000 clones detected, about nine tenths appear once; the ten largest clones hold roughly 11%. Input material: peripheral blood. The TCR was taken from a man between 50 and 59 years old with COVID-19, enrolled during active disease.

The chain's CDR3 is CATSTEDRVVEKLFF. The CDR3 DNA reads TGTGCCACCAGCACCGAGGACAGGGTGGTTGAAAAACTGTTTTTT. The gene calls are TRBV15 and TRBJ1-4; 8 nucleotides match TRBD1. V trimming: 4 bases; J trimming: 7 bases; junction bases outside the gene matches: 8. The CDR3 totals 15 residues. CDR1 LNHNV and CDR2 YYDKDF come from the germline V gene (reference sequence).